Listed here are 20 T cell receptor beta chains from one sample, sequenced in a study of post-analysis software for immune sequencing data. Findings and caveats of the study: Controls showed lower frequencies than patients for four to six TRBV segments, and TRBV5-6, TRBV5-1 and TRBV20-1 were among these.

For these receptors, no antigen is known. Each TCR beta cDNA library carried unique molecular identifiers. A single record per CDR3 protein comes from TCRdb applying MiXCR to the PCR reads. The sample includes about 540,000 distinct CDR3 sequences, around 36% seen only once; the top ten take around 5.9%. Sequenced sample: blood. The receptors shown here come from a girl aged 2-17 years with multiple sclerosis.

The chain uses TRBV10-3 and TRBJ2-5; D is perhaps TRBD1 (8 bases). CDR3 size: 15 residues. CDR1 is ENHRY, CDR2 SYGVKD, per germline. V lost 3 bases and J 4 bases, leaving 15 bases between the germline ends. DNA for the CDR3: TGTGCCATCAGTGACGCACAGGGGGGGAGAGAGACCCAGTACTTC. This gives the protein CAISDAQGGRETQYF.

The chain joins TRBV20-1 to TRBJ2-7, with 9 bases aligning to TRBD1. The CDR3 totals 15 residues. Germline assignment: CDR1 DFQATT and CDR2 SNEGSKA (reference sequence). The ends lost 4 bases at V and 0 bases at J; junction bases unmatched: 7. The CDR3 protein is CSATDRGVSSYEQYF. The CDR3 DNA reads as TGCAGTGCTACGGACAGGGGCGTGAGCTCCTACGAGCAGTACTTC.

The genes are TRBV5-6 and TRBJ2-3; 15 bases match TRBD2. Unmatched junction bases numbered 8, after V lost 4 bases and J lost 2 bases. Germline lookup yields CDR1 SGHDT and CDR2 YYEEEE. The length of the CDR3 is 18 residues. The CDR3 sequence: CASSPPGLAGGYTDTQYF. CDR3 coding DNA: TGTGCCAGCAGCCCTCCGGGACTAGCGGGGGGTTACACAGATACGCAGTATTTT.

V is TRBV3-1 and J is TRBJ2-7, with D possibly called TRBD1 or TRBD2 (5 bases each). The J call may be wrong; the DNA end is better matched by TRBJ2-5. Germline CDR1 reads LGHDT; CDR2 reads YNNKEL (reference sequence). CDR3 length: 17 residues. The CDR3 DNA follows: TGTGCCAGCAGCCAAGAGATATACGGCAGGGAGCACGAGACCCAGTACTTC. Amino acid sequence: CASSQEIYGREHETQYF.

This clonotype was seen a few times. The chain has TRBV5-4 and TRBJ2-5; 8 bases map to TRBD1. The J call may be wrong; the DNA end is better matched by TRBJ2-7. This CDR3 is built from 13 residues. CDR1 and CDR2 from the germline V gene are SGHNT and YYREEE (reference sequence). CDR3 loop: CASSPGQGLEQYF. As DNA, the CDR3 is TGTGCCAGCAGCCCCGGACAGGGTCTCGAGCAGTACTTC.

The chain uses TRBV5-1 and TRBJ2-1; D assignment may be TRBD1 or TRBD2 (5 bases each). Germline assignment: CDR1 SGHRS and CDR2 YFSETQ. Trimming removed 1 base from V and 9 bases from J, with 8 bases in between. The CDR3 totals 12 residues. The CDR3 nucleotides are TGCGCCAGCAGCTTGACGGGGACTGAGCAGTTCTTC. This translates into CASSLTGTEQFF.

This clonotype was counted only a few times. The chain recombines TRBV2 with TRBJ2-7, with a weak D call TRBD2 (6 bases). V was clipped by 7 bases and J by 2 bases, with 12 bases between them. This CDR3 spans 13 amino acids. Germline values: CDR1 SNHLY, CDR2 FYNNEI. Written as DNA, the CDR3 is TGTGCCAGCACCAAAGCGGGTACCTACGAGCAGTACTTC. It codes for CASTKAGTYEQYF.

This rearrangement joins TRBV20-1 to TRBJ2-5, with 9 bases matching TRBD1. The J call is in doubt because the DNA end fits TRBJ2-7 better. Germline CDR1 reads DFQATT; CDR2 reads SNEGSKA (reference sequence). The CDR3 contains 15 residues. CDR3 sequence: CSARAGTGRLDEQYF. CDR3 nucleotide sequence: TGCAGTGCTAGAGCCGGGACAGGGAGGTTGGACGAGCAGTACTTC.

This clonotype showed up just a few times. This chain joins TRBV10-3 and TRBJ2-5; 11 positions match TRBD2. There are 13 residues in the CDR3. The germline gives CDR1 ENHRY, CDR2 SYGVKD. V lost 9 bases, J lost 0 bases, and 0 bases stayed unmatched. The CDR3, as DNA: TGTGCCATGACTAGCGGGGACCAAGAGACCCAGTACTTC. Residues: CAMTSGDQETQYF.

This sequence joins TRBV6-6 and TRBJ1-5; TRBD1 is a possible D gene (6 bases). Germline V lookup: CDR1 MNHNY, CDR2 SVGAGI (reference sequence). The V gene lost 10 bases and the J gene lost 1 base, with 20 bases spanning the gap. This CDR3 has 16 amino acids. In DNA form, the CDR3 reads TGTGCCACCCGAAACAGGGAGAGAGGGAGCAATCAGCCCCAGCATTTT. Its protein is CATRNRERGSNQPQHF.

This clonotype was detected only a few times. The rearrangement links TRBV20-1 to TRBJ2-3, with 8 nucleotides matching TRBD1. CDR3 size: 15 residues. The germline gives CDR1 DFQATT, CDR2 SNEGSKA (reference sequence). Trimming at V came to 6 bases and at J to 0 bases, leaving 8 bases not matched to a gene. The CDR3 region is CSAKTDRGSTDTQYF. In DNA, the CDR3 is TGCAGTGCAAAGACTGACAGGGGAAGCACAGATACGCAGTATTTT.

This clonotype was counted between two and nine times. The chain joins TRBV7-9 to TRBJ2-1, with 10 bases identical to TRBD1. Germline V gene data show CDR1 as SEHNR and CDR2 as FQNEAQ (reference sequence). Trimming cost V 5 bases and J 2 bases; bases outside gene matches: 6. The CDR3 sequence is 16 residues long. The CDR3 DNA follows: TGTGCCAGCAGCGACAGGGGGCTAAGTCCCTACAATGAGCAGTTCTTC. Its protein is CASSDRGLSPYNEQFF.

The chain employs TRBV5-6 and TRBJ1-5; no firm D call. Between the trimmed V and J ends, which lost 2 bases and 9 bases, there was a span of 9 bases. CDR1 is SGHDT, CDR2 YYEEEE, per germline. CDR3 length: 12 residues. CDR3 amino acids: CASSFEEGPQHF. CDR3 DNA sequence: TGTGCCAGCAGCTTCGAGGAGGGGCCCCAGCATTTT. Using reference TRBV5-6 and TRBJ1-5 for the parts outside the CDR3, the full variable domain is DAGVTQSPTHLIKTRGQQVTLRCSPKSGHDTVSWYQQALGQGPQFIFQYYEEEERQRGNFPDRFSGHQFPNYSSELNVNALLLGDSALYLCASSFEEGPQHFGDGTRLSIL.

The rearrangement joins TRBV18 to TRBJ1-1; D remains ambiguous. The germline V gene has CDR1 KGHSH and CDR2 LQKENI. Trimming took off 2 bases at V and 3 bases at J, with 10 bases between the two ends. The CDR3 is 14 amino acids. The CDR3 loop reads CASSPIFGDTEAFF. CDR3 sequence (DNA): TGTGCCAGCTCACCAATTTTTGGGGACACTGAAGCTTTCTTT.

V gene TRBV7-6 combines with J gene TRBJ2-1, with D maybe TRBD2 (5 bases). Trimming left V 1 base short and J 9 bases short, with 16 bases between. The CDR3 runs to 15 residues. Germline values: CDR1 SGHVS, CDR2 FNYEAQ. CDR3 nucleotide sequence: TGTGCCAGCAGCTTAGATACTGCCGGGGAAGGTGAGCAGTTCTTC. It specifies CASSLDTAGEGEQFF.

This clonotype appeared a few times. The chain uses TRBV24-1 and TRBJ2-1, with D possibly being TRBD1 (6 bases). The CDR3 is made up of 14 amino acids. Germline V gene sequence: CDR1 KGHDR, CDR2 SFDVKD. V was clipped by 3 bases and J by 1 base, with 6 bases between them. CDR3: CATSDQGSYNEQFF. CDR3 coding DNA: TGTGCCACCAGTGATCAGGGGTCCTACAATGAGCAGTTCTTC.

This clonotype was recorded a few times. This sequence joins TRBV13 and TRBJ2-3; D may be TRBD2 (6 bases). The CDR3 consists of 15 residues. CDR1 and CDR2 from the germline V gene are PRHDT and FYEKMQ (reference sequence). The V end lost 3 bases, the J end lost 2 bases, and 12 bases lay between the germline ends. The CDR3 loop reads CASSFGGPATDTQYF. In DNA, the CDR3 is TGTGCCAGCAGCTTCGGGGGTCCGGCCACAGATACGCAGTATTTT.

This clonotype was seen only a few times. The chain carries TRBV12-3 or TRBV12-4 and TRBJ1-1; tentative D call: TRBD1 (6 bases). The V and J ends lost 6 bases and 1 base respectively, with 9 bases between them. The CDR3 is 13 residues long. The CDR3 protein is CASRQGPNTEAFF. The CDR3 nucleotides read TGTGCCAGCAGACAGGGACCGAACACTGAAGCTTTCTTT.

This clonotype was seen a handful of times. Here the CDR3 reads CASSVGGSGANVLTF. The CDR3 bases are TGTGCCAGCAGCGTAGGAGGGTCCGGGGCCAACGTCCTGACTTTC. The V and J genes are TRBV9 and TRBJ2-6; D may be TRBD2 (5 bases). Trimming took off 0 bases at V and 4 bases at J, with 8 bases between the two ends. Germline V gives CDR1 SGDLS, CDR2 YYNGEE. There are 15 residues in the CDR3. Supplemented by reference TRBV9 and TRBJ2-6, the full variable domain reads DSGVTQTPKHLITATGQRVTLRCSPRSGDLSVYWYQQSLDQGLQFLIQYYNGEERAKGNILERFSAQQFPDLHSELNLSSLELGDSALYFCASSVGGSGANVLTFGAGSRLTVL.

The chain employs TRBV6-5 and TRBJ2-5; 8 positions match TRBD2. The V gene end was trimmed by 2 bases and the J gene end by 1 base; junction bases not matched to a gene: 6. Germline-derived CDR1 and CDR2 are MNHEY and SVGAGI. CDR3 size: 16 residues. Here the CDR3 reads CASSYLIAGTQETQYF. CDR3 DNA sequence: TGTGCCAGCAGTTACCTTATAGCGGGGACCCAAGAGACCCAGTACTTC.